This TCR beta chain was retrieved from a study of TIL therapy for anti-PD-1-resistant metastatic lung cancer. Time point defined: pre-treatment sample, taken before nivolumab and TIL therapy. Enrollment ran from October 2017 to early 2020. The CDR3 is made up of 16 amino acids. J was trimmed by 2 bases and V by 4 bases; bases with no gene match: 10. Looked up from germline, CDR1 is SGHRS and CDR2 is YFSETQ. This was the immunoSEQ v3 assay. Assay used: immunoSEQ multiplex PCR; TCRdb lists only in-frame clones, some missing. The sample has roughly 60,000 clones; less than 75% are singletons. The rearrangement joins TRBV5-1 to TRBJ2-5, with 8 positions matching TRBD2. This specimen consisted of blood, obtained at baseline. The TCR was taken from a person between 30 and 79 years old with non-small cell lung cancer. The CDR3 DNA is TGCGCCAGCAGCCCTAACCCGGGGGGGTCACAAGAGACCCAGTACTTC. This encodes CASSPNPGGSQETQYF.